This TCR beta chain was documented in a study of radiation and T cells in renal cell carcinoma. Study results and caveats: Pretreatment tumor biopsies were lacking, so baseline clonotypes are unknown. In blood, top tumor clones expanded by 2 weeks, shrinking by 4.

Per germline, CDR1 SNHLY and CDR2 FYNNEI. The germline V and J ends were trimmed by 5 bases and 6 bases, with 14 bases remaining between them. There are 15 residues in the CDR3. Concerning this clone itself: Its specificity is not known.

Clones were sequenced by immunoSEQ multiplex PCR, and TCRdb holds only the in-frame ones, with some missing. Of 150,000 to 200,000 clones listed, roughly 90% are singletons. Time point denoted: blood 4 weeks post-SBRT, at nephrectomy. The treatment denotes: 15 Gy SBRT to primary tumor, nephrectomy 4 weeks later. Nephrectomy followed 15 Gy stereotactic body radiation by 4 weeks. Blood was sampled at baseline, 2 weeks and 4 weeks after SBRT. The specimen was blood, collected from a patient whose treatment included radiotherapy and nephrectomy. The sequence derives from a woman aged 50 to 60 with renal cell carcinoma. The gene calls are TRBV2 and TRBJ1-6, with D perhaps matching TRBD1 (5 bases). CDR3 amino acids: CASSPGTQGNSPLHF. The CDR3 DNA follows: TGTGCCAGCAGTCCCGGGACGCAGGGTAATTCACCCCTCCACTTT.